Sequencing of this TCR beta chain was carried out in a study of T cell responses to AZD1222 COVID-19 vaccine. Study as a whole: Pooling was applied to second doses at about 4 or about 12 weeks.

The table came from immunoSEQ multiplex PCR; TCRdb's copy has only in-frame clones and leaves some out. The repertoire has 95,000 to 150,000 clones, more than 80% of them found once; the top ten carry approximately 3.3%. In the case of this clone: Its antigen is not identified.

Study-wide results and caveats: Targets within unmutated variant regions were reportedly found for nearly half of spike-specific TCRs.

Per the germline V gene, CDR1 is SGHRS and CDR2 is YFSETQ. The ends lost 4 bases at V and 11 bases at J; junction bases unmatched: 10. This CDR3 is 13 amino acids long. Sequenced material: peripheral blood, taken on day 0 of AZD1222 vaccination. This clonotype was obtained from an adult in good health. V usage is TRBV5-1 and J usage is TRBJ2-5; 8 nucleotides match TRBD2. The CDR3 reads CASSPDSSGPQYF. The CDR3 DNA is TGCGCCAGCAGCCCTGACTCTAGCGGGCCGCAGTACTTC.